This TCR beta chain was observed in a study of blood T cell repertoires in COVID-19. Here immunoSEQ multiplex PCR was the method, and the copy in TCRdb shows in-frame clones only, minus some. The sample has some 210,000 clones; 81% are singletons. Germline assignment: CDR1 SGHRS and CDR2 YFSETQ. The V and J ends lost 4 bases and 2 bases, in that order; junction bases with no gene match: 6. The CDR3 is 15 residues long. Sample: PBMCs or T cells enriched from blood (not recorded which). V is TRBV5-1 and J is TRBJ2-3; 8 positions agree with TRBD2. The source of this sequence is a woman between 45 and 60 years old with acute COVID-19. The CDR3 region has the DNA TGCGCCAGCAGCGGGAGCGGGGGTCACACAGATACGCAGTATTTT. Amino acids: CASSGSGGHTDTQYF.